Listed below are T cell receptor beta chains from one sample, sequenced in a study of regulatory T cells in long-lasting Graves disease. TCRdb itself ran the multiplex PCR reads through MiXCR, one entry per CDR3 protein. The repertoire has 350,000 to 400,000 distinct CDR3 sequences, roughly a sixth of them found once; the top ten carry around a fifth. Sequenced material: peripheral blood mononuclear cells (PBMCs), taken at new diagnosis, from a patient treated with antithyroid drugs. These receptors were obtained from a female donor with Graves disease. Both conserved end residues are part of each CDR3. The D gene is left open where the match is weak. Some rows have no size entry. The others give once, few or many, or a class for an expanded clone.

cdr3_aa cdr3_nt v_call d_call j_call clone_size
CASIGDFNSNQPQHF TGTGCCAGCATTGGGGATTTTAATAGCAATCAGCCCCAGCATTTT TRBV28 NA TRBJ1-5 many
CATSDLGTDTGELFF TGTGCCACCAGTGATTTGGGGACGGACACCGGGGAGCTGTTTTTT TRBV24-1 NA TRBJ2-2 few
CASNEGHVNYEQYF TGCGCCAGCAATGAGGGACACGTTAACTACGAGCAGTACTTC TRBV10-2 NA TRBJ2-7 few
CATSAPGNQETQYF TGTGCCACCAGTGCCCCAGGGAACCAAGAGACCCAGTACTTC TRBV24-1 NA TRBJ2-5 few
CAWSPDSNYGYTF TGTGCCTGGAGTCCGGACAGCAACTATGGCTACACCTTC TRBV30 NA TRBJ1-2 NA
CATGERQGRSSYEQYF TGTGCCACCGGAGAAAGACAGGGAAGGAGCTCCTACGAGCAGTACTTC TRBV19 TRBD1 TRBJ2-7 few
CASSSQGGSGANVLTF TGTGCCAGCAGTTCCCAGGGGGGATCTGGGGCCAACGTCCTGACTTTC TRBV28 NA TRBJ2-6 many
CASSWRVAGGKNIQYF TGTGCCAGCAGCTGGAGGGTAGCGGGAGGCAAAAACATTCAGTACTTC TRBV2 TRBD2 TRBJ2-4 NA
CASRERMMNTEAFF TGTGCCAGCAGGGAGCGGATGATGAACACTGAAGCTTTCTTT TRBV6-1 NA TRBJ1-1 many
CASSRPGQGSEAFF TGTGCCAGCAGTAGACCGGGACAGGGGTCTGAAGCTTTCTTT TRBV3-1 TRBD1 TRBJ1-1 many
CASSPLGWTTRGNQPQHF TGTGCCAGCAGCCCACTGGGGTGGACCACTAGAGGCAATCAGCCCCAGCATTTT TRBV28 NA TRBJ1-5 NA
CASSPGTGYQPQHF TGTGCCAGCAGCCCCGGGACAGGGTATCAGCCCCAGCATTTT TRBV27 TRBD1 TRBJ1-5 many
CAKIQGAGSYEQYF TGTGCCAAAATACAGGGGGCTGGCTCCTACGAGCAGTACTTC TRBV2 TRBD1 TRBJ2-7 many
CASRGSAGGIGEQFF TGTGCCAGCAGAGGGTCGGCGGGAGGAATTGGTGAGCAGTTCTTC TRBV27 TRBD2 TRBJ2-1 NA
CASLETGAPINYGYTF TGTGCCAGCCTCGAGACCGGAGCTCCAATTAACTATGGCTACACCTTC TRBV28 NA TRBJ1-2 many
CATRDPTAEELFF TGTGCCACCCGGGACCCCACCGCGGAGGAGCTGTTTTTT TRBV6-1 NA TRBJ2-2 few
CAISVGGVGANVLTF TGTGCCATCAGTGTAGGGGGGGTCGGGGCCAACGTCCTGACTTTC TRBV10-3 NA TRBJ2-6 many
CSASPPEGGNQPQHF TGCAGTGCTAGTCCCCCCGAGGGTGGTAATCAGCCCCAGCATTTT TRBV20-1 NA TRBJ1-5 many
CATYSGRPGANVLTF TGTGCCACCTATAGCGGGAGGCCCGGGGCCAACGTCCTGACTTTC TRBV10-3 TRBD2 TRBJ2-6 NA
CASSWDRGLGTGELFF TGTGCCAGCAGTTGGGACAGGGGGCTTGGTACCGGGGAGCTGTTTTTT TRBV12-3/TRBV12-4 TRBD1 TRBJ2-2 many
CSVTPGASGNTIYF TGCAGCGTTACCCCGGGAGCCTCTGGAAACACCATATATTTT TRBV29-1 NA TRBJ1-3 many
CASSEDLWFGADTQYF TGTGCCAGCAGCGAAGACCTTTGGTTTGGCGCAGATACGCAGTATTTT TRBV9 NA TRBJ2-3 many
CGSSFPSGNTEAFF TGTGGCAGCAGCTTTCCCTCAGGAAACACTGAAGCTTTCTTT TRBV11-2 NA TRBJ1-1 NA